This TCR beta chain was recorded in a study of beta chain features in type 1 diabetes. This clone turned up a few times. The investigators reverse transcribed all of the isolated RNA, so they sequenced expressed TCRB transcripts. Produced via immunoSEQ multiplex PCR; TCRdb's table is partial and in-frame only. The sample has 300,000 to 350,000 clones, about 14% seen once; the top ten hold 6.7%. The CDR3 covers 15 residues. Germline CDR1 is MNHNS and CDR2 is SASEGT. The V gene end was trimmed by 2 bases and the J gene end by 4 bases; junction bases not matched to a gene: 1. Purity exceeded 95% in all sorted populations.

This chain links TRBV6-1 with TRBJ2-3; 12 bases match TRBD2. The sequence derives from a man aged 30 to 45 in good health. Material: central memory CD4+ T cells from blood. CDR3 loop: CASSELAGGPDTQYF. As DNA, the CDR3 is TGTGCCAGCAGTGAACTAGCGGGGGGGCCAGATACGCAGTATTTT.